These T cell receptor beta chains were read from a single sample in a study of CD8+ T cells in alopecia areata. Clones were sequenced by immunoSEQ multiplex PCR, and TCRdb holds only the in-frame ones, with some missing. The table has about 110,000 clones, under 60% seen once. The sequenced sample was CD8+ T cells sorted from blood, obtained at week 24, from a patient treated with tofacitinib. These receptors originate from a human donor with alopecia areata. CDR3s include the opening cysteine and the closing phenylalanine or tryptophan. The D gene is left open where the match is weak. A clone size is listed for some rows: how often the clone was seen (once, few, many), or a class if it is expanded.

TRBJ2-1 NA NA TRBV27 TGTGCCAGCAGTTTAGGCCTCTACAATGAGCAGTTCTTC CASSLGLYNEQFF
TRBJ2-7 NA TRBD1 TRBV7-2 TGTGCCAGCAGCCCACCGGGACAGGGTTACGAGCAGTACTTC CASSPPGQGYEQYF
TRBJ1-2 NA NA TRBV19 TGTGCCAGTAGTATAGTGTACAGCTTGGTTGGCTACACCTTC CASSIVYSLVGYTF
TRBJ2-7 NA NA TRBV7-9 TGTGCCAGCAGCCCCCCCGGCGGGTACGAGCAGTACTTC CASSPPGGYEQYF
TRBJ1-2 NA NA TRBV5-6 TGTGCCAGCAGCTTGGAAGCAGGGCCCTATGGCTACACCTTC CASSLEAGPYGYTF
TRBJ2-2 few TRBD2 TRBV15 TGTGCCACCAGCAGAGATGGCGCTAGCGGGGGGGCAGTGACCGGGGAGCTGTTTTTT CATSRDGASGGAVTGELFF
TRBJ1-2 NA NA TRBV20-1 TGCACCGGAGCCTTGGATGGCTACACCTTC CTGALDGYTF
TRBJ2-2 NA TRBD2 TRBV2 TGTGCCAGCATTGCGGGGGTAACCGGGGAGCTGTTTTTT CASIAGVTGELFF
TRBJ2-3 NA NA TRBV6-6 TGTGCCACGAGCGGGACAAACACAGATACGCAGTATTTT CATSGTNTDTQYF
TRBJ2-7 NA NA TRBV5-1 TGCGCCAGCAGCTTGGTCGGGTACGAGCAGTACTTC CASSLVGYEQYF
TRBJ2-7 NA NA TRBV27 TGTGCCAGCAGTTCAGCCCCGGCTTCGCGCGAGCAGTACTTC CASSSAPASREQYF
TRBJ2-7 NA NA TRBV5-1 TGCGCCAGCAGCTTGGCTGAATCCTACGAGCAGTACTTC CASSLAESYEQYF
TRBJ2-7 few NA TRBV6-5 TGTGCCAGCAGTTCCACGGAATTGGGGGAGCAGTACTTC CASSSTELGEQYF
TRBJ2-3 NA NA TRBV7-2 TGTGCCAGCAGCCGAAAGGGGGGGCAGGGCACAGATACGCAGTATTTT CASSRKGGQGTDTQYF
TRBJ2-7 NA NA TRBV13 TGTGCCAGCAGCTTAGCGTCCTCCTACGAGCAGTACTTC CASSLASSYEQYF
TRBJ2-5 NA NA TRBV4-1 TGCGCCAGCAGCCAGGATCCAAGGCCAGGGGAGACCCAGTACTTC CASSQDPRPGETQYF
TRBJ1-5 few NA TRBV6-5 TGTGCCAGCAGCCCAACTCAGGGACTGGGTCAGCCCCAGCATTTT CASSPTQGLGQPQHF
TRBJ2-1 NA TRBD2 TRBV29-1 TGCAGCGTCGGGAGCGGGGGGGCCTACAATGAGCAGTTCTTC CSVGSGGAYNEQFF
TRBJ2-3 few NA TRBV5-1 TGCGCCACCACAGGGAGTGGCACAGATACGCAGTATTTT CATTGSGTDTQYF
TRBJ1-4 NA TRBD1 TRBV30 TGTGCCTGGAGTGAGACAGGGTCAACTAATGAAAAACTGTTTTTT CAWSETGSTNEKLFF
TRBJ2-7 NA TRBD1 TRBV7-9 TGTGCCAGCAGCAGAAGGGACAGGGGCTACGAGCAGTACTTC CASSRRDRGYEQYF
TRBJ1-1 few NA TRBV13 TGTGCCAGCAGCTTAGGCACGGGTTGGACTGAAGCTTTCTTT CASSLGTGWTEAFF
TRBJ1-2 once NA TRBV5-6 TGTGCCAGCAGCTTGGACGGGTTTGGGGACTATGGCTACACCTTC CASSLDGFGDYGYTF
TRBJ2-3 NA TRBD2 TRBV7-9 TGTGCCAGCATTTTAGGAGCGGGGGGACGCACAGATACGCAGTATTTT CASILGAGGRTDTQYF
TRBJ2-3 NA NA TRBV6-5 TGTGCCAGCAGTTACTCCCCGGACCAGGGCACAGATACGCAGTATTTT CASSYSPDQGTDTQYF
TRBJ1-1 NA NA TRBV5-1 TGCGCCAGCAGCACTCTACAGGGCGTCAACACTGAAGCTTTCTTT CASSTLQGVNTEAFF
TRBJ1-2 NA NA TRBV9 TGTGCCAGCAGCGACGGACGATATGGCTACACCTTC CASSDGRYGYTF
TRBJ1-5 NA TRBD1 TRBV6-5 TGTGCCAGCAGTTCAGGGGGCCATCAGCCCCAGCATTTT CASSSGGHQPQHF
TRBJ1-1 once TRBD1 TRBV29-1 TGCAGCGGGGACTTTACAGGGGAAGTGGACACTGAAGCTTTCTTT CSGDFTGEVDTEAFF
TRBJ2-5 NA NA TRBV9 TGTGCCAGCAGCGCCGGGACGGAAGAGACCCAGTACTTC CASSAGTEETQYF
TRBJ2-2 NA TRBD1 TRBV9 TGTGCCAGCAGCTCCCGGACAGGGACCACCGGGGAGCTGTTTTTT CASSSRTGTTGELFF
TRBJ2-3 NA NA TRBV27 TGTGCCAGCAGCCTAATAAGGGCAGATACGCAGTATTTT CASSLIRADTQYF
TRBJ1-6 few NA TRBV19 TGTGCCAGTATCTACCGGGACCTTAATTCACCCCTCCACTTT CASIYRDLNSPLHF
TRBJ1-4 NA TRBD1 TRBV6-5 TGTGCCAGCAGTATGACAGGGGAAGATGAAAAACTGTTTTTT CASSMTGEDEKLFF
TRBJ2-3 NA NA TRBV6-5 TGTGCCAGCAGTCTGGGAGATACGCAGTATTTT CASSLGDTQYF
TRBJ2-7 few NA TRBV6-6 TGTGCCAGCAGTTACTCGACAGGCCTCTCCTACGAGCAGTACTTC CASSYSTGLSYEQYF
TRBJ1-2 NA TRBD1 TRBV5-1 TGCGCCAGCACTTTAACAGGGGGCCTGGAAGGCTACACCTTC CASTLTGGLEGYTF
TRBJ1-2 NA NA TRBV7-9 TGTGCCAGCAGCTTAAGTGAAGGGCCGTACTACACCTTC CASSLSEGPYYTF
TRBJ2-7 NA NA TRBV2 TGTGCCAGCAGTGAAGCGAACTTAAGGACAGACTACTCCTACGAGCAGTACTTC CASSEANLRTDYSYEQYF
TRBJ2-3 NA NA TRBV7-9 TGTGCCAGCAGCACCTACGCGGGCGGGGGCCCGGAAGATACGCAGTATTTT CASSTYAGGGPEDTQYF
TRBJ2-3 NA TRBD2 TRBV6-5 TGTGCCAGCATCCTGACTAGCGGGGGGCCAGATACGCAGTATTTT CASILTSGGPDTQYF
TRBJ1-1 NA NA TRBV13 TGTGCCAGCAGCGGCAGGGAATCTGAAGCTTTCTTT CASSGRESEAFF
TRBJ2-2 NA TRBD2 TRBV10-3 TGTGCCATCAGAGCCGGGAGGGTGAACCCCGGGGAGCTGTTTTTT CAIRAGRVNPGELFF
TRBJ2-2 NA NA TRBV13 TGTGCCAGCAGCTTACGAGGGACCGGGGAGCTGTTTTTT CASSLRGTGELFF
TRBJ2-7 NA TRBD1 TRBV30 TGTGCCTGGAATCACAGGGGCTACGAGCAGTACTTC CAWNHRGYEQYF
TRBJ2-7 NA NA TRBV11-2 TGTGCCAGCAGCTTGGCGACCTACGAGCAGTACTTC CASSLATYEQYF
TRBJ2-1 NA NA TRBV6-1 TGTGCCAGCGGGGGCCTCTCCTACAATGAGCAGTTCTTC CASGGLSYNEQFF